This TCR beta chain was documented in a study of radiation and T cells in renal cell carcinoma. Study-wide results and caveats: Without pretreatment biopsies, baseline tumor clonotype presence was undetermined.

Documented time point: blood 4 weeks post-SBRT, at nephrectomy. Specified treatment: 15 Gy SBRT to primary tumor, nephrectomy 4 weeks later. Only in-frame clones appear in the TCRdb table, and some are missing; sequencing was by immunoSEQ multiplex PCR. Among 65,000 or so clones listed, around 80% were seen once. This clone was detected a few times. Its antigen is as yet unknown. Trimming removed 4 bases from V and 0 bases from J, with 7 bases in between. The CDR3 extends over 13 amino acids. Germline loops: CDR1 MNHEY, CDR2 SMNVEV (reference sequence). The sequence came from a man aged 60 to 75 with renal cell carcinoma. Sequenced material: blood, taken from a patient whose treatment included radiotherapy and nephrectomy. The genes are TRBV27 and TRBJ2-7; no definite D call. CDR3 bases: TGTGCCAGCAGTTCCGCAGGCTCCTACGAGCAGTACGTC. It is translated as CASSSAGSYEQYV.